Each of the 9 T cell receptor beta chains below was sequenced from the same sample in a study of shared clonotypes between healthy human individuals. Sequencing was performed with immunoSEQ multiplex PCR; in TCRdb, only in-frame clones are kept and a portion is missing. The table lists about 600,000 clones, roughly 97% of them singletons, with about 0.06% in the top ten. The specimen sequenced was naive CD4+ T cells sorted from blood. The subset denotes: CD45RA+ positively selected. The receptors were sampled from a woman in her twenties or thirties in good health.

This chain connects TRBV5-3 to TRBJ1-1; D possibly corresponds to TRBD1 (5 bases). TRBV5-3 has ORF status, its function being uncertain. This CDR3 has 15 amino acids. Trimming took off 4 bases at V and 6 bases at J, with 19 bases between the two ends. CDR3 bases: TGTGCCAGAAGCCCACAGAAACCGGGACGCCCTGAAGCTTTCTTT. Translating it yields CARSPQKPGRPEAFF.

CDR3 sequence reads: CASSPLGSPYNEQFF. The CDR3 nucleotides read TGTGCCAGCAGCCCTCTGGGTTCCCCCTACAATGAGCAGTTCTTC. The V gene is TRBV28, the J gene TRBJ2-1, with D unclear. Germline V gene data show CDR1 as MDHEN and CDR2 as SYDVKM. The CDR3 is 15 amino acids. V gave up 6 bases and J gave up 2 bases, with 14 bases separating them.

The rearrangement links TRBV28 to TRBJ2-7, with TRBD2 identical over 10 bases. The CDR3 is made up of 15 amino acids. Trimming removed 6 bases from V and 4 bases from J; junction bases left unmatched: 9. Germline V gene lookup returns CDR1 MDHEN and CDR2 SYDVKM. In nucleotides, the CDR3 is TGTGCCAGCAGCTCTTCGACTAGCGGGTATTACGAGCAGTACTTC. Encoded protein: CASSSSTSGYYEQYF. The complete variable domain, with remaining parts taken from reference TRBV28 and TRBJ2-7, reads DVKVTQSSRYLVKRTGEKVFLECVQDMDHENMFWYRQDPGLGLRLIYFSYDVKMKEKGDIPEGYSVSREKKERFSLILESASTNQTSMYLCASSSSTSGYYEQYFGPGTRLTVT.

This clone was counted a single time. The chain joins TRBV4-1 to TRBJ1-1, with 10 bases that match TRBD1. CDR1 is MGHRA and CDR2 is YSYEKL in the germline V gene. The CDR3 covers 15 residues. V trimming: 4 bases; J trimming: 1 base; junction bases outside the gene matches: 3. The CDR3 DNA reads TGCGCCAGCAGCCGGGGACAGGGGACGAACACTGAAGCTTTCTTT. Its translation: CASSRGQGTNTEAFF.

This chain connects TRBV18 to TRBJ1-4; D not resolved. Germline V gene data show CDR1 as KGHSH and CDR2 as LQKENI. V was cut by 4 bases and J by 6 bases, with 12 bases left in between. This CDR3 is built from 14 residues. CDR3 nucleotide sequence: TGTGCCAGCTCACGAGAGGCCCACGATGAAAAACTGTTTTTT. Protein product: CASSREAHDEKLFF. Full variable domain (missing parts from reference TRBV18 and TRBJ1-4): NAGVMQNPRHLVRRRGQEARLRCSPMKGHSHVYWYRQLPEEGLKFMVYLQKENIIDESGMPKERFSAEFPKEGPSILRIQQVVRGDSAAYFCASSREAHDEKLFFGSGTQLSVL.

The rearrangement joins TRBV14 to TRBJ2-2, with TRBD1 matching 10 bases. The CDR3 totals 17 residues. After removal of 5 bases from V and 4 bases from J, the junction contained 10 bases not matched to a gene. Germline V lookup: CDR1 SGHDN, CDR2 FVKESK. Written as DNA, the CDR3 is TGTGCCAGCAGCTACCAAGACGGGACAGGGGCCACCGGGGAGCTGTTTTTT. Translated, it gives CASSYQDGTGATGELFF.

Here the CDR3 reads CASSKCGDPTRGNQPQHF. The CDR3 nucleotides are TGTGCCAGCAGCAAATGTGGGGATCCCACCCGGGGCAATCAGCCCCAGCATTTT. The J gene is TRBJ1-5, the V gene TRBV21-1. TRBV21-1 is flagged as a pseudogene. The CDR3 has 18 amino acids.

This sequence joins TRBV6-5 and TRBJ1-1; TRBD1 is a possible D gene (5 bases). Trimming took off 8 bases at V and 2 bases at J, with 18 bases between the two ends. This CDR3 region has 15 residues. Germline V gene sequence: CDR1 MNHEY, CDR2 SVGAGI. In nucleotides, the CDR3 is TGTGCCAGCGTCCCCTCTTGGGGGGAAAACACTGAAGCTTTCTTT. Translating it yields CASVPSWGENTEAFF.

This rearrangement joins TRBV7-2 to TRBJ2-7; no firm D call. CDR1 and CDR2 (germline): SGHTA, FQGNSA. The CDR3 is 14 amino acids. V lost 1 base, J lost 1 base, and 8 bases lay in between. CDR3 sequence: CASSLVFSSYEQYF. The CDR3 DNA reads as TGTGCCAGCAGCTTAGTCTTTTCATCCTACGAGCAGTACTTC.